This is a list of T cell receptor beta chains from one sample in a study of blood T cell repertoires in COVID-19. Generated by immunoSEQ multiplex PCR, the TCRdb table keeps only in-frame clones and is missing some. The table has about 120,000 clones, around nine tenths seen once; the top ten hold about 10%. The source material was peripheral blood. These receptors were obtained from a woman aged 70-85 years with COVID-19, enrolled during active disease. CDR3s include the opening cysteine and the closing phenylalanine or tryptophan. The order of the fields is V gene, D gene, clone size, CDR3 length, J gene, CDR3 protein, CDR3 DNA. D genes are given only for firm matches. A clone size is listed for some rows: how often the clone was seen (once, few, many), or a class if it is expanded.

TRBV6-5	NA	NA	14	TRBJ2-2	CASKNSQGAGELFF	TGTGCCAGCAAGAACTCACAGGGAGCCGGGGAGCTGTTTTTT
TRBV5-6	NA	once	13	TRBJ1-6	CASSSTREVSLHF	TGTGCCAGCAGCTCCACCAGGGAGGTAAGCCTCCACTTT
TRBV5-4	TRBD1	NA	16	TRBJ1-3	CASSLDRGQAGNTIYF	TGTGCCAGCAGCTTGGACAGGGGGCAGGCTGGAAACACCATATATTTT
TRBV6-1	TRBD1	NA	17	TRBJ2-2	CASSVVRGTGPTGELFF	TGTGCCAGCAGTGTCGTAAGGGGGACAGGACCCACCGGGGAGCTGTTTTTT
TRBV4-1	NA	NA	15	TRBJ1-5	CASSQLKQSGQPQHF	TGCGCCAGCAGCCAACTGAAACAGAGCGGCCAGCCCCAGCATTTT
TRBV6-6	TRBD1	NA	13	TRBJ1-5	CASRTGTNQPQHF	TGTGCCAGTCGGACAGGGACGAATCAGCCCCAGCATTTT
TRBV15	TRBD1	NA	17	TRBJ1-5	CATSRGGTGGSNQPQHF	TGTGCCACCAGCAGGGGGGGGACAGGCGGCAGCAATCAGCCCCAGCATTTT
TRBV4-1	NA	NA	14	TRBJ1-2	CASSQVEGLDGYTF	TGCGCCAGCAGCCAAGTCGAGGGCCTCGATGGCTACACCTTC
TRBV3-1/TRBV3-2	NA	NA	15	TRBJ1-4	CASSQGLGVWEKLFF	TGTGCCAGCAGCCAAGGTCTCGGGGTGTGGGAAAAACTGTTTTTT
TRBV19	TRBD1	NA	13	TRBJ2-2	CASRQGATGELFF	TGTGCCAGTAGACAGGGGGCCACCGGGGAGCTGTTTTTT
TRBV5-4	NA	NA	17	TRBJ2-3	CASSLVSGRYFTDTQYF	TGTGCCAGCAGCTTGGTAAGCGGGCGATACTTCACAGATACGCAGTATTTT
TRBV27	TRBD1	NA	14	TRBJ1-2	CASSLEGANYGYTF	TGTGCCAGCAGTTTAGAGGGGGCCAACTATGGCTACACCTTC
TRBV7-2	TRBD1	NA	18	TRBJ1-4	CASSLGSGPGGLYEKLFF	TGTGCCAGCAGCTTAGGGTCCGGGCCAGGGGGCCTGTATGAAAAACTGTTTTTT
TRBV5-1	NA	NA	14	TRBJ1-2	CASSPNTGSYGYTF	TGCGCCAGCAGCCCAAATACAGGGAGTTATGGCTACACCTTC
TRBV5-4	NA	NA	15	TRBJ1-2	CASSPKTGSNYGYTF	TGTGCCAGCAGCCCAAAGACAGGCTCCAACTATGGCTACACCTTC
TRBV6-5	NA	NA	11	TRBJ1-1	CASSTYTEAFF	TGTGCCAGCAGCACATACACTGAAGCTTTCTTT
TRBV6-2/TRBV6-3	NA	NA	19	TRBJ2-3	CASSYSILGGAVGTDTQYF	TGTGCCAGCAGTTACTCGATTCTAGGGGGGGCCGTCGGAACAGATACGCAGTATTTT
TRBV11-3	NA	once	17	TRBJ1-3	CASSLDGGSYSGNTIYF	TGTGCCAGCAGCTTAGATGGCGGCAGTTACTCTGGAAACACCATATATTTT
TRBV28	NA	NA	16	TRBJ1-5	CASSLDSPSSNQPQHF	TGTGCCAGCAGTTTGGACAGTCCCAGTAGCAATCAGCCCCAGCATTTT
TRBV3-1/TRBV3-2	NA	NA	15	TRBJ1-4	CASSQESGYNEKLFF	TGTGCCAGCAGCCAAGAGTCAGGATATAATGAAAAACTGTTTTTT
TRBV3-1/TRBV3-2	NA	NA	14	TRBJ1-2	CASSQAVTGSGYTF	TGTGCCAGCAGCCAAGCCGTCACAGGGTCTGGCTACACCTTC
TRBV6-1	TRBD1	NA	17	TRBJ1-5	CASSEGTGPYSNQPQHF	TGTGCCAGCAGTGAAGGGACAGGACCCTATAGCAATCAGCCCCAGCATTTT
TRBV6-2/TRBV6-3	TRBD1	NA	14	TRBJ2-1	CASCLDRVGNEQFF	TGTGCCAGCTGCCTTGACAGGGTGGGGAATGAGCAGTTCTTC
TRBV5-1	TRBD2	NA	15	TRBJ2-7	CASSLTGGASYEQYF	TGCGCCAGCAGCTTGACCGGGGGGGCCTCGTACGAGCAGTACTTC
TRBV15	NA	NA	14	TRBJ2-5	CATSRGIQAETQYF	TGTGCCACCAGCAGAGGTATACAGGCTGAGACCCAGTACTTC
TRBV27	TRBD2	NA	16	TRBJ2-1	CASSLSLGTSHNEQFF	TGTGCCAGCAGTTTATCTCTCGGGACTAGTCACAATGAGCAGTTCTTC
TRBV7-9	NA	NA	11	TRBJ2-1	CASSPDNEQFF	TGTGCCAGCAGCCCGGACAATGAGCAGTTCTTC
TRBV2	NA	NA	15	TRBJ1-4	CASGEKRYFGEKLFF	TGTGCCAGCGGGGAGAAACGGTATTTTGGAGAAAAACTGTTTTTT
TRBV30	NA	NA	12	TRBJ1-2	CANLAGPYGYTF	TGTGCTAACCTCGCGGGTCCCTATGGCTACACCTTC
TRBV6-1	NA	NA	11	TRBJ1-2	CASSESSSYTF	TGTGCCAGCAGTGAATCATCCAGCTACACCTTC
TRBV7-2	TRBD2	NA	13	TRBJ2-3	CASTRTRSDTQYF	TGTGCCAGCACCAGGACTAGATCAGATACGCAGTATTTT
TRBV2	TRBD1	NA	15	TRBJ2-3	CASGGTGSVTDTQYF	TGTGCCAGCGGAGGGACAGGGAGTGTGACAGATACGCAGTATTTT
TRBV19	TRBD1	NA	17	TRBJ1-6	CASSKTRTGFRVSPLHF	TGTGCCAGTAGTAAAACCAGGACAGGGTTTCGTGTTTCACCCCTCCACTTT
TRBV2	TRBD2	NA	14	TRBJ2-7	CASIPPQGGYEQYF	TGTGCCAGCATTCCCCCCCAGGGAGGGTACGAGCAGTACTTC
TRBV5-4	NA	NA	16	TRBJ2-1	CASSRGDKSSYNEQFF	TGTGCCAGCAGTCGGGGGGACAAGAGCTCCTACAATGAGCAGTTCTTC
TRBV5-6	TRBD2	NA	17	TRBJ2-3	CASSLGTSGGGADTQYF	TGTGCCAGCAGCCTCGGGACTAGCGGGGGGGGTGCAGATACGCAGTATTTT
TRBV28	TRBD1	once	16	TRBJ1-2	CASSPPGQGAFRGYTF	TGTGCCAGCAGTCCCCCCGGGCAGGGGGCTTTTCGTGGCTACACCTTC
TRBV6-5	TRBD2	once	16	TRBJ2-1	CASSYRAGVPYNEQFF	TGTGCCAGCAGTTACAGGGCGGGGGTTCCCTACAATGAGCAGTTCTTC
TRBV3-1/TRBV3-2	NA	NA	12	TRBJ2-5	CASSQDRETQYF	TGTGCCAGCAGCCAAGATCGAGAGACCCAGTACTTC
TRBV5-1	NA	NA	16	TRBJ1-2	CASSLILGGFNYGYTF	TGCGCCAGCAGCTTGATTCTCGGGGGTTTTAACTATGGCTACACCTTC
TRBV6-2/TRBV6-3	NA	NA	16	TRBJ1-6	CASSPDGGSYNSPLHF	TGTGCCAGCAGCCCTGACGGAGGCTCCTATAATTCACCCCTCCACTTT
TRBV5-1	TRBD1	few	15	TRBJ1-2	CASSLDQGAWYGYTF	TGCGCCAGCAGCTTGGATCAGGGGGCCTGGTATGGCTACACCTTC
TRBV9	TRBD1	NA	16	TRBJ2-3	CASSITTGVGTDTQYF	TGTGCCAGCAGCATAACGACAGGGGTTGGCACAGATACGCAGTATTTT
TRBV19	TRBD1	few	15	TRBJ2-1	CASVDHRGRDNEQFF	TGTGCCAGCGTTGATCACAGGGGGCGAGACAATGAGCAGTTCTTC
TRBV28	NA	few	15	TRBJ1-1	CASSLRFRRNTEAFF	TGTGCCAGCAGTTTAAGATTCCGTAGGAACACTGAAGCTTTCTTT
TRBV25-1	TRBD1	NA	15	TRBJ2-7	CASSEGTGGFYEQYF	TGTGCCAGCAGTGAAGGGACAGGGGGCTTCTACGAGCAGTACTTC
TRBV7-2	TRBD2	NA	14	TRBJ2-1	CASSQGLAYNEQFF	TGTGCCAGCAGCCAGGGACTAGCCTACAATGAGCAGTTCTTC
TRBV2	TRBD2	once	18	TRBJ2-2	CASTDPAGGHPATGELFF	TGTGCCAGCACCGACCCGGCGGGGGGGCACCCTGCCACCGGGGAGCTGTTTTTT
TRBV28	TRBD1	once	14	TRBJ1-2	CASRQEDRAYGYTF	TGTGCCAGCAGGCAGGAGGACAGGGCCTATGGCTACACCTTC